Reported below is one T cell receptor (beta chain). Its antigen remains unknown. This record belongs to a study of cytomegalovirus exposure and HLA in healthy donors. Background on the study: Among the roughly 400 genotyped donors, approximately 82% were placed in the Caucasian-associated ancestry cluster.

Primers for the PCR totalled 60 Vbeta and 13 Jbeta. The table came from immunoSEQ multiplex PCR; TCRdb's copy has only in-frame clones and leaves some out. The repertoire holds under 200,000 clones, with roughly four fifths as singletons. Study-level points and caveats: A later analysis linked a missense variant in DCLRE1C to the trimming of TCR beta V and J genes.

The TCR sequence derives from a male donor in good health and CMV-seropositive. Sequencing input: PBMCs.

The DNA for the CDR3 is TGTGCCAGCAGCCGCACAGGGTATCAGCCCCAGCATTTT. As protein: CASSRTGYQPQHF. V is TRBV5-6 and J is TRBJ1-5, with D tentatively TRBD1 (6 bases). CDR1 and CDR2 (germline): SGHDT, YYEEEE. The V and J ends lost 4 bases and 5 bases respectively, with 10 bases between them. The CDR3 contains 13 residues.